The sequence of this TCR beta chain was determined in a study of neurological immune-mediated disorders (dated by TCRdb to about 2019). The study in broad terms: Peripheral blood TCR-beta repertoires from patients with HTLV-I-associated myelopathy (HAM/TSP), patients with multiple sclerosis, and healthy controls were compared in the study using UMI-based sequencing. Of the 68 subjects in the cohort, about 14 were HAM/TSP patients, roughly 35 were multiple sclerosis patients, and some 20 were healthy controls. The approximately 110 TCR-beta libraries included longitudinal samples, technical triplicates and paired sorted CD4+ and CD8+ T-cell subsets alongside PBMC samples. What the study reported, not specific to this receptor: No identical CDR3 amino acid sequences were shared among expanded clones across subjects, suggesting private TCR-beta repertoires in all groups. TCR clonal expansion was highest in HAM/TSP patients and lowest in MS patients, with MS patients falling below even healthy controls.

Taken from the germline V gene, the CDR1 and CDR2 loops are SGDLS and YYNGEE. The CDR3 starts with the cysteine, ends with the phenylalanine, and has 11 residues. Only the CDR3 DNA stays, 33 bases, in frame from base 1. Trimming removed 3 bases from V and 10 bases from J, leaving 9 bases between the germline ends. Healthy controls were blood bank volunteers in Maryland, USA. For unsorted PBMC libraries, 2 million PBMCs were used after storage in RNAlater at -80 degrees C until RNA extraction. PBMCs were separated from peripheral blood using Ficoll-Hypaque density gradient centrifugation and then cryopreserved in liquid nitrogen. This clonotype was recorded at least ten times. This receptor's antigen is unknown. Base-call qualities are not available, and no considerably larger clone is one nucleotide away. To synthesize cDNA, template-switch 5'RACE was performed with a primer carrying a 10-nucleotide random unique molecular identifier so that each TCR transcript was tagged. Over 180 million TCR-beta sequences, covering 15-18 subjects, were produced in each sequencing run. Total RNA was extracted with the RNeasy kit. TCR-beta VDJ regions were amplified with primers for the TCR constant region and the 5'RACE anchor, using the KAPA Real-time Library Amplification kit. A first PCR added sample indexes and Illumina adaptors, after which a second PCR increased the library yield. After Ampure bead purification, the TCR product of roughly 650 bp was size-selected on a 2% E-gel SizeSelection system. Before pooling, library quality was checked on a Bioanalyzer, concentration was measured with Qubit, and libraries were quantified with the Kapa Library Quantification kit. An Illumina HiSeq 2500 sequenced the libraries paired-end 2 x 150 bp. To increase sequence diversity, about 23-32% phiX was spiked into each library pool. In the authors' own workflow: Quality-filtered reads were processed with the UMI-based MiGEC pipeline, and over 85% of raw TCR sequences were removed by the MiGEC pipeline during error correction. IMGT germline references were used for alignment of VDJ genes, and clonotypes were defined by a unique CDR3 amino acid sequence together with V-J genes. Clonal expansion, Shannon diversity, and CDR3 relatedness (CalcPairwiseDistances, ClusterSamples) were evaluated with VDJtools, and phylogenetic trees were built with CLCbio workbench. Clones with at least 8 unique UMIs were defined as expanded, with this threshold being based on coefficient-of-variation modelling across technical triplicates. Starting from the raw public reads, TCRdb applied fastp trimming at Q25, assembled clones with MiXCR and retained in-frame beta chains. All rows with the same CDR3 protein become a single entry with the most common DNA and genes. The V and J calls and clone size are TCRdb's, not the authors'. The sample table holds approximately 30,000 distinct CDR3 sequences, of which approximately 15% were seen once. 27% of the sample is taken by the ten largest.

Sequencing used PBMCs. The TCR was taken from a man in his 70s in good health. The chain couples TRBV9 to TRBJ2-3, with the D gene uncertain. The CDR3 corresponds to CASSGGGAQYF. The nucleotide sequence is given as TGTGCCAGCAGCGGAGGCGGAGCGCAGTATTTT.